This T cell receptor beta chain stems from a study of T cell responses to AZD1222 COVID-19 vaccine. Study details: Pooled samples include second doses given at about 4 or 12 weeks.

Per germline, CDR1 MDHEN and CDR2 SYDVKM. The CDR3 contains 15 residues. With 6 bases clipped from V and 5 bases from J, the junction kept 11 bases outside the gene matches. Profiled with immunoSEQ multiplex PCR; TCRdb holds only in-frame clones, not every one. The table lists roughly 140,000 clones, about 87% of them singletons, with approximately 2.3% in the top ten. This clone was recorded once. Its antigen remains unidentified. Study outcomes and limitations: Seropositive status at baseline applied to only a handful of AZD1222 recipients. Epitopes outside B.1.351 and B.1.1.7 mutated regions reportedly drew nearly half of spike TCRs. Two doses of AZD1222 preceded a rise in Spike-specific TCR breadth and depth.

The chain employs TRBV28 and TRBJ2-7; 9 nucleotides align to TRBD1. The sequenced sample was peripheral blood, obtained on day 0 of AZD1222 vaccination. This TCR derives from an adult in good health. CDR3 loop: CASSPLKDRGNEQYF. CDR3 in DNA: TGTGCCAGCAGCCCACTCAAGGACAGGGGCAACGAGCAGTACTTC.